This T cell receptor beta chain was captured by sequencing in a study of T cells in localized non-small cell lung cancer. V lost 1 base, J lost 12 bases, and 7 bases lay in between. The CDR3 length is 11 residues. CDR1 SGHAT and CDR2 FQNNGV come from the germline V gene. Sequencing used immunoSEQ multiplex PCR; TCRdb keeps in-frame clones, though not all of them. The sample includes more than 100,000 clones, 89% of them seen just once. This clonotype originated in a female donor aged 60 or older with stage I lung adenocarcinoma. This specimen consisted of peripheral blood, obtained before any cancer treatment. The chain joins TRBV11-2 to TRBJ2-1; a weak D match, TRBD2 (6 bases). CDR3 region: CASSLGGGQFF. CDR3 in DNA: TGTGCCAGCAGCTTAGGGGGAGGGCAGTTCTTC.